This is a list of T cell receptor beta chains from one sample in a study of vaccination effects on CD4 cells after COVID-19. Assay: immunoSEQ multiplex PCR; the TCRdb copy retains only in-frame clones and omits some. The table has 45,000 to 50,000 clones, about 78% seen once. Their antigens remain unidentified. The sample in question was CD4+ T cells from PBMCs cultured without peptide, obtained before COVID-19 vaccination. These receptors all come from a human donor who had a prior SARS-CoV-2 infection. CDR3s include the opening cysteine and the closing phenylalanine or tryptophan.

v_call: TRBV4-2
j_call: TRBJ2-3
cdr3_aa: CASSQTSGVSDTQYF

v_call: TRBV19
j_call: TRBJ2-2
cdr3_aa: CASSIRGTGELFF

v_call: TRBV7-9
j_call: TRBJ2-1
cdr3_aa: CASGYLLSSYNEQFF

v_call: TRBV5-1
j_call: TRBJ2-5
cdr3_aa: CASSLWQGGETQYF

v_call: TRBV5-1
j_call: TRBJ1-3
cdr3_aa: CASSSVPSGGNTIYF

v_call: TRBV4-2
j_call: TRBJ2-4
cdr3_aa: CASSQDPLDSNIQYF

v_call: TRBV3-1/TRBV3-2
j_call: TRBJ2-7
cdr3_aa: CASSPGQGLISYEQYF

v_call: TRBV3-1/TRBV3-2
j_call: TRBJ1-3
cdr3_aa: CASSPQWGNTIYF

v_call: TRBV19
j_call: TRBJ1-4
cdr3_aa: CASSISPHRALSEKLFF

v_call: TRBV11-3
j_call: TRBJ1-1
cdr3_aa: CASSLEGNTEAFF

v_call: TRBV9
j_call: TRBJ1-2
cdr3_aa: CASTEDRDNYGYTF

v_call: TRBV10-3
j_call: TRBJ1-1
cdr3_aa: CAISEDRGYEAFF

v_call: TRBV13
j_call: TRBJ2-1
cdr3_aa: CASSLNWRTSGGPGGYNEQFF

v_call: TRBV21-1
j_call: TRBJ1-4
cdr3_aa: CASSNSPNYNEKLFF

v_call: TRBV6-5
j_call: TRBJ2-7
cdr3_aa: CASSRDLGYEQYF

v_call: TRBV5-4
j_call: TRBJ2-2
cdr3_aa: CASSAGGATGELFF

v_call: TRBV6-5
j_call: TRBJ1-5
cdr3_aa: CASSYGQGNQPQHF

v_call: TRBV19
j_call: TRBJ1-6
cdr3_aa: CATRTGGLQGALHF

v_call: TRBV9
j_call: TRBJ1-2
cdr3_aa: CASSPRGTPYGYTF

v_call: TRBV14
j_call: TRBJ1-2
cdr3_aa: CASSQDHRDYGYTF

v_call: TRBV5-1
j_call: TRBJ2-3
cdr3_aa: CASSLVPSEDTQYF

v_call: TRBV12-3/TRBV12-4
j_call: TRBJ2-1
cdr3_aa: CASSHFRNNEQFF

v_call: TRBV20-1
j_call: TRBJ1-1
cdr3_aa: CSVRSRGEAFF

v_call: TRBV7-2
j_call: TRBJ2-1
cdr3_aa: CASSPTGIGNNEQFF

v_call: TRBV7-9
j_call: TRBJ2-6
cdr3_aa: CASSFSRGSGANVLTF

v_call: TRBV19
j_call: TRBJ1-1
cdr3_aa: CASSIGPGWDTEAFF

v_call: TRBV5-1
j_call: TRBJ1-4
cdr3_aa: CASSFGRVNEKLFF

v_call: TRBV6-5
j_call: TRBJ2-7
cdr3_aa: CASSSRDRPSYEQYF

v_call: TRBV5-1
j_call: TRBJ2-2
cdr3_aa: CASSGASGANTGELFF

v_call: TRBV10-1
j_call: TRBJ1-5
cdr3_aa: CASSELVRGRGSNQPQHF

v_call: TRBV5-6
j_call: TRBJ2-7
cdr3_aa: CASSARGKNEQYF

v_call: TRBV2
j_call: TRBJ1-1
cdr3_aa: CASSGRSGGTTNTEAFF

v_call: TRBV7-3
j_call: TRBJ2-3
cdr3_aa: CASSLDGNTDTQYF

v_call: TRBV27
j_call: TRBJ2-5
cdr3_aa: CASSPGRTSGETQYF

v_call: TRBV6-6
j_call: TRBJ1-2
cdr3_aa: CASSRPTTGNYGYTF

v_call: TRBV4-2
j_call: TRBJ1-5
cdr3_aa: CASSHRQYSNQPQHF

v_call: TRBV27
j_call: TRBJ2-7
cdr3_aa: CASSFRVLGHEQYF

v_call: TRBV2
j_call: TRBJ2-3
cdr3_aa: CASSEPFTDTQYF

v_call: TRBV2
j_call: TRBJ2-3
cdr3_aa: CASTSSGGAARTQYF

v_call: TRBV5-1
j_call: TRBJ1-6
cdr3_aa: CASRPEQGHNSPLHF

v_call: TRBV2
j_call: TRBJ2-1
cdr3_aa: CASSRRLAGGYNEQFF

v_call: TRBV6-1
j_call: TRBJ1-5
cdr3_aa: CASSEGTNQPQHF

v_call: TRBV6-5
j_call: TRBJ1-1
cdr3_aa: CASRKRRAVNTEAFF